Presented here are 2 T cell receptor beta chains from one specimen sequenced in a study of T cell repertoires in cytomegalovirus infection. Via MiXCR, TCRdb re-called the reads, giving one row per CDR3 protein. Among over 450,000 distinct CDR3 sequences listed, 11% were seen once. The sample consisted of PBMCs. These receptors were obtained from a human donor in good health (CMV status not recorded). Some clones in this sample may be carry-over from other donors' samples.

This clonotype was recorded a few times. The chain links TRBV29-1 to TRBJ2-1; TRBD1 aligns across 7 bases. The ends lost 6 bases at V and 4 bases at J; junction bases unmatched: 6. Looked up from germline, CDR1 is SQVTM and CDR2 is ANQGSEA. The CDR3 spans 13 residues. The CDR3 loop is CSVSGTEYNEQFF. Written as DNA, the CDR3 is TGCAGCGTCTCCGGGACAGAATACAATGAGCAGTTCTTC.

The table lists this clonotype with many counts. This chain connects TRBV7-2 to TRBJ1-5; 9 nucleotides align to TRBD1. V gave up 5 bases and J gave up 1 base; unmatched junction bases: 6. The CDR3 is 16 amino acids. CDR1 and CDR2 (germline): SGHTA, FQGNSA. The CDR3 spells CASSAVDRGSNQPQHF. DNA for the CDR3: TGTGCCAGCAGCGCCGTTGACAGGGGGAGCAATCAGCCCCAGCATTTT.